This T cell receptor beta chain was captured in a study of T cell changes during pregnancy in multiple sclerosis. Germline V gene sequence: CDR1 SEHNR, CDR2 FQNEAQ (reference sequence). The ends were cut back, 4 bases at V and 7 bases at J, with 8 bases in the middle. This CDR3 spans 11 amino acids. Generated by immunoSEQ multiplex PCR, the TCRdb table keeps only in-frame clones and is missing some. The sample carries 90,000 to 95,000 clones, around 93% recorded once. The chain is built from TRBV7-9 and TRBJ2-7; D is unclear. The TCR comes from a female donor with multiple sclerosis, enrolled in a pregnancy study. The sequencing here drew on peripheral blood, taken before pregnancy. The CDR3 here is CASSSGREQYF. DNA of the CDR3: TGTGCCAGCAGCTCAGGCAGGGAGCAGTACTTC.